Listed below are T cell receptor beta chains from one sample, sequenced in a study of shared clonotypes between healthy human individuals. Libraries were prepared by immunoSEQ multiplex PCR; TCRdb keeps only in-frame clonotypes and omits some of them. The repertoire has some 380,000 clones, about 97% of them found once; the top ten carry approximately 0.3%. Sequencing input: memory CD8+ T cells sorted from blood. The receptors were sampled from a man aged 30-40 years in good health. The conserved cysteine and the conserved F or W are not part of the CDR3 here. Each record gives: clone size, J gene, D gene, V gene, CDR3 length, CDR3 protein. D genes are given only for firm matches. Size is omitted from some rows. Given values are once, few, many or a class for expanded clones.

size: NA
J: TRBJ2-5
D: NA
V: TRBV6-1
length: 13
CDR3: ASSNPQVYQETQY

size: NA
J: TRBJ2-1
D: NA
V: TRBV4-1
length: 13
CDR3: ASSQAPGPYNEQF

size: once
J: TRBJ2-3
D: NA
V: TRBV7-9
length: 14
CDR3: ASSLVGQGGSDTQY

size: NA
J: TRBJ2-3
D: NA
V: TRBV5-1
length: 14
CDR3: ASSYVQGGRTDTQY

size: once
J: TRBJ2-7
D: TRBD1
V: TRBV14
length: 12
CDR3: ASSPGTGTYEQY

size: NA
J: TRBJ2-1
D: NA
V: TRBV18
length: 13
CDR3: ASSPYRSSMGEQF

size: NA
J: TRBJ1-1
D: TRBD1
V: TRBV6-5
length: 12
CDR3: ASSYRDSRTEAF

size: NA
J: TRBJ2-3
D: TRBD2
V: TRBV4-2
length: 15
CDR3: ASSRRLAGGFFDTQY

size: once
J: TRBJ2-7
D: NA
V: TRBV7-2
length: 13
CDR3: ASSLGWGLAYEQY

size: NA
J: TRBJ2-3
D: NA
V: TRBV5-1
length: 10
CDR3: ASSLYEDTQY

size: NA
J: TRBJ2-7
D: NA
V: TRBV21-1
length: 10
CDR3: ASSRIHYEQY

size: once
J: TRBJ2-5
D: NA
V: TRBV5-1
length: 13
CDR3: ASSLAVAVEETQY

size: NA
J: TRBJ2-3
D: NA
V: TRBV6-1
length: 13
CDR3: ASSLVAGAVDTQY

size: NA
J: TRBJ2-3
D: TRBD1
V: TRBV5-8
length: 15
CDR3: ASSLGLQGRNTDTQY

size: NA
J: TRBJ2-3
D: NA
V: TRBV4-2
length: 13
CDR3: ASSQDATREDTQY

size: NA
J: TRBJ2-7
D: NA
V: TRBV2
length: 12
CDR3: ASSDPAGNYEQY

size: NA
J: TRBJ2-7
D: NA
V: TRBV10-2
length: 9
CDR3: ASSESREQY

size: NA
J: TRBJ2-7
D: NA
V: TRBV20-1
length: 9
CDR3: SLRSSYEQY

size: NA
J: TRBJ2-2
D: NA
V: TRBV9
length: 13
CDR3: ASSPRVLNTGELF

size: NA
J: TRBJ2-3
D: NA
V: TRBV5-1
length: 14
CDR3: ASSLPQGSGTDTQY

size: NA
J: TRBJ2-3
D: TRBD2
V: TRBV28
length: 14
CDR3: ATDENGRGGTDTQY

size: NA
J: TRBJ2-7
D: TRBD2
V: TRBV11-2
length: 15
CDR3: ASSLEIRLARSYEQY

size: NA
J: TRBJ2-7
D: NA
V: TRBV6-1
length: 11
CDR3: ASSERWVYEQY

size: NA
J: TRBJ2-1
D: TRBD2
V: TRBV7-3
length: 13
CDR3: ASSPLAGDYNEQF

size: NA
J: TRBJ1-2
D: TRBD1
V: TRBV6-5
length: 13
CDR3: ASRHPGQGSWGYT

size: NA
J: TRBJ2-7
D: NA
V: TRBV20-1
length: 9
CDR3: SARGTYEQY

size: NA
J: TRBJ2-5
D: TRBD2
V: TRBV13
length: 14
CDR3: ASSSLAGDGQETQY

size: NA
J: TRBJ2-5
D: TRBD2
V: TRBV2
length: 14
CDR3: ASSELTSGMGETQY

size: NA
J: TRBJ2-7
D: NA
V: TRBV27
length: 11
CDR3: ASSLSSGYEQY

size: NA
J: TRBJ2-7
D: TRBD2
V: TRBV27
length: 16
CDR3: ASSSPSHSGRGAYEQY

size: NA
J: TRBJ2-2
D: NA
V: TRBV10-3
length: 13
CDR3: AISGLVGASGELF